This TCR beta chain was profiled in a study of blood T cell repertoires in COVID-19. Study-wide background: The United States, Italy and Spain supplied acute and convalescent COVID-19 samples.

This table comes from immunoSEQ multiplex PCR, and its TCRdb copy is limited to in-frame clones, with some not included. The sample carries under 150,000 clones, approximately 90% recorded once. This receptor was identified in a human donor in a cohort sampled during active COVID-19. Sequences were obtained from peripheral blood.

The CDR3 sequence: CASSFRMTADYGYTF. The CDR3 DNA is TGTGCCAGCAGCTTTAGGATGACAGCAGACTATGGCTACACCTTC. The chain has TRBV6-5 and TRBJ1-2, with a weak D call TRBD1 (5 bases). The CDR3 consists of 15 residues. Germline V gene data show CDR1 as MNHEY and CDR2 as SVGAGI. V lost 6 bases, J lost 3 bases, and 17 bases lay in between.